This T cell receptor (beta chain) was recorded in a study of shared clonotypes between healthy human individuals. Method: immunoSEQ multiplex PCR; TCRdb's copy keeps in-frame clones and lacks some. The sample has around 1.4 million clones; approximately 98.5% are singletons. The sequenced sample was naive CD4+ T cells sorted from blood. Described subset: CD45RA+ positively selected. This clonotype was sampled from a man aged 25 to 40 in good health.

Here the CDR3 reads CASSLRGPPSYEQYF. CDR3 DNA: TGTGCCAGCAGCTTAAGGGGGCCTCCCTCCTACGAGCAGTACTTC. The chain combines TRBV7-3 with TRBJ2-7; a weak D match, TRBD1 (6 bases). Germline lookup yields CDR1 SGHTA and CDR2 FQGTGA. Between the trimmed V and J ends, which lost 1 base and 0 bases, there was a span of 10 bases. There are 15 residues in the CDR3.